The TCR beta chain under discussion was sequenced for a study of T-cell reconstitution after alpha-beta-depleted transplantation in children. Study findings and constraints: It was reported that alpha-beta T cells came from several hundred expanded graft clones (about two months after transplant). Newly made T cells mostly supplied T-cell counts and diversity one year after transplant. Recipient T cells and thymic progenitors that survived gave rise to the high TCRbeta diversity observed at day 60 in some patients.

The library targeted TCRbeta and was prepared with unique molecular identifiers. TCRdb re-analysed the PCR reads in MiXCR, keeping a single row per CDR3 protein. This table holds about 980,000 distinct CDR3 sequences, roughly 29% found once. CDR1 and CDR2 (germline): SQVTM, ANQGSEA. The CDR3 consists of 16 residues. Between the trimmed V and J ends, which lost 3 bases and 0 bases, there was a span of 15 bases. About this clonotype itself: Its antigen is not known.

The input for sequencing was PBMCs, mostly from graft donor cells, taken 360 days after TCRalphabeta/CD19-depleted stem cell transplant. The receptor's source is a boy younger than two who had a stem cell transplant for SCID, so the T cells may come from the graft donor. This sequence joins TRBV29-1 and TRBJ2-1; D tentatively reads TRBD1 or TRBD2 (5 bases each). In DNA, the CDR3 is TGCAGCGTTGATCCTCTTGAGGGGAGCTCCTACAATGAGCAGTTCTTC. This gives the protein CSVDPLEGSSYNEQFF.